This T cell receptor (beta chain) was recovered during a study of cytomegalovirus exposure and HLA in healthy donors. PCR involved 60 Vbeta and 13 Jbeta primers. Using immunoSEQ multiplex PCR, the repertoire was profiled, and TCRdb retains in-frame clones only, with some absent. The sample has 80,000 to 95,000 clones, approximately 84% seen once. V lost 5 bases and J lost 3, with 14 bases in between. Germline CDR1 reads MGHDK; CDR2 reads SYGVNS. The CDR3 covers 15 residues. Sequencing was done on a sample of PBMCs. The gene calls are TRBV25-1 and TRBJ1-3, with a possible D match to TRBD1 (5 bases). The receptor was derived from a woman younger than 35 in good health and CMV-seropositive. The CDR3 is CASSPPGTGGNTIYF. In nucleotides, the CDR3 is TGTGCCAGCAGTCCTCCGGGGACTGGTGGAAACACCATATATTTT.